The present T cell receptor beta chain was sequenced within a study of post-analysis software for immune sequencing data. Turning to the study itself: Several disease courses (relapsing-remitting, secondary progressive and progressive-relapsing) of multiple sclerosis were included. Study outcomes and limitations: Versus controls, multiple sclerosis patients showed significantly lower diversity (normalized Chao1). There were five TRBV segments more frequent in patients than controls, and TRBV5-6, TRBV5-1 and TRBV20-1 were among them.

The TCR beta cDNA libraries carried unique molecular identifiers. TCRdb redid the calling of the PCR reads with MiXCR, one entry per CDR3 protein. This table has 740,000 or so distinct CDR3 sequences, roughly 50% appearing once. The CDR3 is 16 residues long. V lost 1 base and J 2 bases, leaving 14 bases between the germline ends. In germline, CDR1 is SGHTA, CDR2 FQGNSA. Notes on this clonotype: The antigen remains undetermined.

This chain links TRBV7-2 with TRBJ2-5; TRBD1 might be the D (5 bases). This TCR was recovered from a girl aged 5 to 17 with multiple sclerosis. Sequencing was performed on blood. Written as DNA, the CDR3 is TGTGCCAGCAGCTTAGGGGGCTGGGGCGTTCAAGAGACCCAGTACTTC. Its protein product is CASSLGGWGVQETQYF.